What follows describes a single T cell receptor (beta chain). It lacks a known antigen. No base qualities exist here, and no much larger clone lies one base off it. TCRbeta CDR3 regions were amplified from genomic DNA by means of the immunoSEQ Assay, a bias-controlled multiplex PCR. In the source study's methods: The number of nucleated cells in each sample was estimated by amplification of reference gene primers within the assay. To quantify the absolute abundance of each unique TCRbeta CDR3 rearrangement, sequence reads were collapsed and filtered. Productive Simpson clonality was computed per sample as the square root of Simpson's diversity index over productive rearrangements. TCRdb provides this immuneACCESS table in a form limited to in-frame rearrangements. Some clones are lacking; in checked studies, under half of them reflect an unresolved V gene, and why the rest are absent is not known. The D gene and trimming were derived from the DNA, and the V and J assignments and clone size from that table. This sample comprises some 65,000 clones, roughly three quarters of them detected only once. The ten largest clones represent approximately 6% of the sample.

Each collaborating institution followed its own protocols to collect whole blood in K2EDTA tubes. For TCRbeta analysis, collaborators shipped samples as frozen whole blood, isolated PBMCs, or DNA extracted from either of those sample types. This sample stems from a study of blood T cell repertoires in COVID-19 (dated by TCRdb to 2018 to 2020). A note on the overall study: Samples from collaborators originated in the United States, Italy and Spain and spanned both the acute and convalescent phases of COVID-19. The repertoires were released in a freely available public database meant as a resource for research on the immune response to SARS-CoV-2. Deeply sampled blood TCRbeta repertoires from subjects exposed to, actively infected with, or recovered from COVID-19 were included in the dataset. The material from the prospective study consisted of cDNA or gDNA derived from T cells, B-cell-depleted T cells, or PBMCs. Samples were obtained from the ongoing ImmuneRACE study (first 160 participants) and from roughly 1,300 subjects provided by 6 global collaborators. Where available, HLA class I and class II types were obtained from metadata supplied by the sample provider rather than from assay-based typing. Sample metadata almost always included a de-identified subject ID, COVID-19 status, age in years and sex.

The research as a whole found: The quantity of clinical and demographic metadata differed by source and by participant and was supplied without curation.

The germline V gene (reference sequence) gives CDR1 as LGHDT and CDR2 as YNNKEL. The junction shows trimming of 3 bases on V and 0 bases on J, plus 8 bases between the germline ends. The CDR3 contains 15 residues, cysteine and phenylalanine counted. The DNA shown is the 45-base CDR3, in frame from base 1. This chain joins TRBV3-1 (or the pseudogene TRBV3-2) to TRBJ1-4, with the D gene uncertain. The sample consisted of peripheral blood. This TCR came from a woman aged 70-85 years with acute or convalescent COVID-19. Read as DNA, the sequence is TGTGCCAGCAGCCAGGGAGGCTCAACTAATGAAAAACTGTTTTTT. Translated, it reads CASSQGGSTNEKLFF.